These 29 T cell receptor beta chains came from one sample sequenced in a study of blood T cell repertoires in COVID-19. The table came from immunoSEQ multiplex PCR; TCRdb's copy has only in-frame clones and leaves some out. This sample has about 140,000 clones; under 85% occur once, and the top ten carry roughly 8.3%. Material: peripheral blood. The receptors stem from a woman of 80 years or more in a cohort sampled during active or convalescent COVID-19.

This clone came up many times. This sequence joins TRBV7-3 and TRBJ2-1; no clear D. The V end was cut by 2 bases, the J end by 4 bases, with 12 bases between. This CDR3 comprises 15 residues. Germline-derived CDR1 and CDR2 are SGHTA and FQGTGA. The CDR3 reads CASSLEVLGYNEQFF. The CDR3 nucleotides are TGTGCCAGCAGCTTAGAGGTTCTTGGGTACAATGAGCAGTTCTTC.

The CDR3 DNA reads as TGTGCCAGCAGGGCGGGACAGCTGAACACTGAAGCTTTCTTT. This encodes CASRAGQLNTEAFF. The rearrangement uses TRBV6-6 and TRBJ1-1; 7 bases are shared with TRBD1. Germline V gene lookup returns CDR1 MNHNY and CDR2 SVGAGI (reference sequence). The CDR3 loop spans 14 amino acids. V lost 6 bases, J lost 0 bases, and 4 bases stayed unmatched.

The chain links TRBV6-5 to TRBJ2-3; D is undetermined. CDR3 length: 15 residues. Germline CDR1 MNHEY, CDR2 SVGAGI. Trimming stripped 0 bases from V and 0 bases from J, with 7 bases between. The CDR3 spells CASSYSRHSTDTQYF. The CDR3 DNA is TGTGCCAGCAGTTACTCGAGGCACAGCACAGATACGCAGTATTTT.

The chain links TRBV3-1 (or the pseudogene TRBV3-2) to TRBJ2-3, with D possibly TRBD1 on 5 matching bases. V was clipped by 4 bases and J by 2 bases, with 13 bases between them. CDR3 size: 15 residues. Germline loops: CDR1 LGHDT, CDR2 YNNKEL (reference sequence). The CDR3: CASSPLLGPTDTQYF. For the CDR3, the DNA is TGTGCCAGCAGCCCCCTTCTGGGGCCCACAGATACGCAGTATTTT.

The J gene is TRBJ1-5, the V gene TRBV11-1, with 8 bases identical to TRBD1. The germline gives CDR1 SGHAT, CDR2 FQDESV (reference sequence). This CDR3 contains 15 residues. After removal of 1 base from V and 1 base from J, the junction contained 0 bases not matched to a gene. The CDR3 sequence is CASSLDRGSNQPQHF. In DNA form, the CDR3 reads TGTGCCAGCAGCTTAGACAGGGGGAGCAATCAGCCCCAGCATTTT.

V gene TRBV6-5 combines with J gene TRBJ1-2, with 8 bases that match TRBD1. CDR3 length equals 12 residues. The V and J ends lost 5 bases and 5 bases, in that order; junction bases with no gene match: 1. Per the germline V gene, CDR1 is MNHEY and CDR2 is SVGAGI. CDR3 sequence: CASSRQGYGYTF. The CDR3 DNA follows: TGTGCCAGCAGTCGACAGGGGTATGGCTACACCTTC.

The rearrangement joins TRBV6-2 or TRBV6-3 to TRBJ2-7, with 12 bases fitting TRBD1. The length of the CDR3 is 15 residues. V trimming: 5 bases; J trimming: 4 bases; junction bases outside the gene matches: 6. The germline V gene encodes CDR1 MNHEY and CDR2 SVGEGT. The CDR3, as DNA: TGTGCCAGCAGTAATCCGGGACAGGGGGCGTACGAGCAGTACGTC. Its translation: CASSNPGQGAYEQYV.

The chain couples TRBV28 to TRBJ2-2; 8 bases match TRBD2. This CDR3 region has 13 residues. V gave up 11 bases and J gave up 2 bases; unmatched junction bases: 4. Germline V CDR1 and CDR2: MDHEN, SYDVKM. CDR3 protein: CASGGLNTGELFF. The CDR3 DNA is TGTGCCTCGGGGGGGCTAAACACCGGGGAGCTGTTTTTT.

This chain uses TRBV30 with TRBJ1-1, with 8 bases matching TRBD1. The trim removed 3 bases at V and 6 bases at J, leaving 9 bases unmatched. Looked up from germline, CDR1 is GTSNPN and CDR2 is SVGIG (reference sequence). The CDR3 contains 14 residues. CDR3 coding DNA: TGTGCCTGGAGGGCCGATCAGGGGGCATCTGAAGCTTTCTTT. Translating it yields CAWRADQGASEAFF.

V usage is TRBV2 and J usage is TRBJ2-2, with a possible D match to TRBD1 (5 bases). The CDR3 loop spans 13 amino acids. V was trimmed by 6 bases and J by 3 bases, leaving 8 bases between them. Germline CDR1 and CDR2: SNHLY and FYNNEI. The CDR3 is CASRGRYTGELFF. The CDR3 DNA reads as TGTGCCAGCAGGGGGCGTTACACCGGGGAGCTGTTTTTT.

This clone was found a few times. The V call is TRBV6-2 or TRBV6-3, the J call TRBJ2-7; D is perhaps TRBD2 (5 bases). The CDR3 totals 14 residues. Germline loops: CDR1 MNHEY, CDR2 SVGEGT. V was shortened by 4 bases and J by 6 bases, with 16 bases between the two germline ends. The CDR3 region has the DNA TGTGCCAGCAGTTCCGGGCCAAGGAGGCTCGAGCAGTACGTC. Its translation: CASSSGPRRLEQYV.

This clone was picked up a small number of times. This rearrangement joins TRBV5-4 to TRBJ2-1, with TRBD1 identical over 9 bases. The germline CDR1 and CDR2 sequences are SGHNT and YYREEE (reference sequence). This CDR3 has 13 residues. After removal of 10 bases from V and 8 bases from J, the junction contained 10 bases not matched to a gene. DNA for the CDR3: TGTGCCGGAGGAACAGGGGGCTTGGATGAGCAGTTCTTC. Its protein is CAGGTGGLDEQFF.

The chain recombines TRBV6-5 with TRBJ2-2; D uncertain. CDR1 and CDR2 from the germline V gene are MNHEY and SVGAGI. The ends were cut back, 7 bases at V and 3 bases at J, with 6 bases in the middle. This CDR3 spans 12 amino acids. The CDR3 DNA follows: TGTGCCAGCAACTTTTACACCGGGGAGCTGTTTTTT. Its translation: CASNFYTGELFF.

The rearrangement uses TRBV5-4 and TRBJ2-5, with 7 bases matching TRBD1. Germline CDR1 reads SGHNT; CDR2 reads YYREEE (reference sequence). Losses at the gene ends were 6 bases for V and 0 bases for J; bases not matched to a gene: 14. The CDR3 has 17 amino acids. The CDR3 DNA reads as TGTGCCAGCACCCCGGCTATAGGGGGCCCCTACCAAGAGACCCAGTACTTC. This encodes CASTPAIGGPYQETQYF.

This chain connects TRBV3-1 (or the pseudogene TRBV3-2) to TRBJ2-2, with D unclear. V was cut by 0 bases and J by 1 base, with 6 bases left in between. The CDR3 contains 15 residues. CDR1 is LGHDT and CDR2 is YNNKEL in the germline V gene (reference sequence). This CDR3 is CASSQDYLNTGELFF. The CDR3 DNA follows: TGTGCCAGCAGCCAAGATTATCTGAACACCGGGGAGCTGTTTTTT.

CDR3 DNA: TGTGCCAGCAGTCCGGACAGGTTCGAAGAGACCCAGTACTTC. Translation gives CASSPDRFEETQYF. The V gene is TRBV11-1, the J gene TRBJ2-5; 7 bases are shared with TRBD1. Unmatched junction bases numbered 7, after V lost 6 bases and J lost 3 bases. Germline-derived CDR1 and CDR2 are SGHAT and FQDESV (reference sequence). This CDR3 is built from 14 residues.

This clone was detected many times. The chain combines TRBV5-4 with TRBJ2-2, with D perhaps matching TRBD2 (6 bases). This CDR3 has 16 amino acids. Trimming removed 0 bases at V and 2 bases at J, with 11 bases between. The germline CDR1 and CDR2 sequences are SGHNT and YYREEE (reference sequence). The CDR3 sequence is CASSLAGLQNTGELFF. The CDR3 DNA is TGTGCCAGCAGCTTGGCAGGACTACAAAACACCGGGGAGCTGTTTTTT.

V gene TRBV7-9 combines with J gene TRBJ2-2, with 9 bases aligning to TRBD2. CDR1 SEHNR and CDR2 FQNEAQ come from the germline V gene (reference sequence). The CDR3 runs 19 residues. V was pared by 2 bases and J by 2 bases, with 12 bases of the junction left unmatched. The chain's CDR3 is CASSLRGRRGGLNTGELFF. DNA of the CDR3: TGTGCCAGCAGCTTACGCGGACGGCGGGGGGGCCTTAACACCGGGGAGCTGTTTTTT. Supplemented by reference TRBV7-9 and TRBJ2-2, the full variable domain reads DTGVSQNPRHKITKRGQNVTFRCDPISEHNRLYWYRQTLGQGPEFLTYFQNEAQLEKSRLLSDRFSAERPKGSFSTLEIQRTEQGDSAMYLCASSLRGRRGGLNTGELFFGEGSRLTVL.

In this sample, this clone turned up once. V and J are TRBV9 and TRBJ2-2; TRBD1 is a possible D gene (5 bases). V was pared by 3 bases and J by 1 base, with 19 bases between. CDR3 size: 18 residues. Germline values: CDR1 SGDLS, CDR2 YYNGEE. CDR3 sequence: CASSALNGDSRNTGELFF. CDR3 coding DNA: TGTGCCAGCAGCGCTCTCAATGGTGACAGTAGGAACACCGGGGAGCTGTTTTTT.

V is TRBV18 and J is TRBJ2-1, with TRBD2 matching over 10 bases. The CDR3 sequence is 18 residues long. J gave up 2 bases and V 2 bases, and 9 bases lay outside the gene matches. The germline V gene encodes CDR1 KGHSH and CDR2 LQKENI. The CDR3 DNA sequence: TGTGCCAGCTCACCAAATTGGGGAGCGGGGGGGACCTACAATGAGCAGTTCTTC. Residues: CASSPNWGAGGTYNEQFF.

V is TRBV12-3 or TRBV12-4 and J is TRBJ2-5; D is unclear. V dropped 4 bases and J dropped 9 bases, with 12 bases sitting between them. CDR3 length equals 12 residues. This CDR3 reads CASSSRLTPQYF. DNA of the CDR3: TGTGCCAGCAGTTCGAGACTGACCCCCCAGTACTTC.

This chain connects TRBV11-2 to TRBJ2-3, with 7 bases aligning to TRBD1. Trimming removed 5 bases from V and 7 bases from J; junction bases left unmatched: 9. This CDR3 comprises 14 residues. Germline CDR1 reads SGHAT; CDR2 reads FQNNGV. The CDR3 DNA sequence: TGTGCCAGCAGCCGGGGCAGGGGGTCGAATACGCAGTATTTT. It is translated as CASSRGRGSNTQYF.

This rearrangement joins TRBV29-1 to TRBJ1-1, with D unclear. Germline CDR1 SQVTM, CDR2 ANQGSEA. Trimming removed 3 bases at V and 5 bases at J, with 10 bases between. The CDR3 extends over 12 amino acids. In nucleotides, the CDR3 is TGCAGCGTTGAGGTTTGGCGGACTGAAGCTTTCTTT. Protein product: CSVEVWRTEAFF. The complete variable domain, with remaining parts taken from reference TRBV29-1 and TRBJ1-1, reads SAVISQKPSRDICQRGTSLTIQCQVDSQVTMMFWYRQQPGQSLTLIATANQGSEATYESGFVIDKFPISRPNLTFSTLTVSNMSPEDSSIYLCSVEVWRTEAFFGQGTRLTVV.

V gene TRBV19 combines with J gene TRBJ2-5; TRBD2 aligns across 8 bases. J was trimmed by 5 bases and V by 5 bases; bases with no gene match: 7. The germline gives CDR1 LNHDA, CDR2 SQIVND (reference sequence). This CDR3 is 14 amino acids long. The CDR3 spells CASSPGLVEETQYF. The DNA for the CDR3 is TGTGCCAGTAGTCCGGGACTAGTTGAGGAGACCCAGTACTTC.

The chain uses TRBV5-1 and TRBJ2-1; possible D gene TRBD2, 6 bases. CDR1 is SGHRS, CDR2 YFSETQ, per germline. With 4 bases removed from V and 8 bases from J, the gap between germline ends came to 13 bases. The CDR3 is 13 amino acids. CDR3 nucleotides: TGCGCCAGCAGCCCGGGAGTGATCGATGAGCAGTTCTTC. This sequence encodes CASSPGVIDEQFF.

This rearrangement joins TRBV7-2 to TRBJ2-5; 11 bases map to TRBD2. The CDR3 sequence is 16 residues long. Trimming took 1 base from V and 2 from J; bases not matched to a gene: 3. The germline gives CDR1 SGHTA, CDR2 FQGNSA. The CDR3: CASSLETSGIQETQYF. DNA for the CDR3: TGTGCCAGCAGCTTAGAGACTAGCGGGATTCAAGAGACCCAGTACTTC.

The V and J genes are TRBV4-1 and TRBJ2-7, with 11 nucleotides matching TRBD1. J gave up 2 bases and V 4 bases, and 7 bases lay outside the gene matches. CDR1 and CDR2 from the germline V gene are MGHRA and YSYEKL. The length of the CDR3 is 16 residues. The CDR3 loop is CASSRISGQGAYEQYF. In DNA form, the CDR3 reads TGCGCCAGCAGCCGCATCTCGGGACAGGGGGCCTACGAGCAGTACTTC.

This clone was seen more than once but under ten times. The rearrangement joins TRBV7-9 to TRBJ1-2, with 12 bases lining up with TRBD1. The J segment lost 7 bases and the V segment lost 5 bases, leaving 5 bases of the junction unmatched. Germline lookup yields CDR1 SEHNR and CDR2 FQNEAQ (reference sequence). The CDR3 runs to 14 residues. CDR3 loop: CASSPGTGGFGYTF. The CDR3 coding sequence is TGTGCCAGCAGCCCTGGGACAGGGGGCTTTGGCTACACCTTC.

The chain couples TRBV7-2 to TRBJ2-1, with 11 positions matching TRBD2. The CDR3 is 19 residues long. Germline CDR1 and CDR2: SGHTA and FQGNSA. The V gene end was trimmed by 1 base and the J gene end by 0 bases; junction bases not matched to a gene: 8. CDR3 sequence: CASSLVASGGQSSYNEQFF. The CDR3 nucleotides read TGTGCCAGCAGCTTAGTAGCTAGCGGGGGGCAAAGCTCCTACAATGAGCAGTTCTTC.